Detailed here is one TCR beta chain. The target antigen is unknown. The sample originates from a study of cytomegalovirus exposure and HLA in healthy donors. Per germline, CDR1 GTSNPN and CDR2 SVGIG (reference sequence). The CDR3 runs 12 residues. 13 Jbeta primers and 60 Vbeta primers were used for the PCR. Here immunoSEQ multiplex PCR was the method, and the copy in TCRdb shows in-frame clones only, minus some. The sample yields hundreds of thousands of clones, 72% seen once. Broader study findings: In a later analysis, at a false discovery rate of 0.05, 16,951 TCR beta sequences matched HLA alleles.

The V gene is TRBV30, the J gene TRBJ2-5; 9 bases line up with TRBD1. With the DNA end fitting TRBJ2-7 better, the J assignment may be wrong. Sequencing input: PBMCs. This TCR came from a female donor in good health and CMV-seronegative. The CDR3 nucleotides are TGTGCAATACAGGGGGCGGTGTACGAGCAGTACTTC. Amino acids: CAIQGAVYEQYF.